The clone carrying this T cell receptor beta chain was picked up one time. Its specificity is unknown. The sample comes from a study of cytotoxic CD8 clonotypes in ibrutinib-treated CLL. Repertoires were generated with immunoSEQ multiplex PCR, while TCRdb's copy carries only in-frame clones and drops some. Of 110,000 to 150,000 clones in the sample, 70% to 80% were seen once. The V gene's germline CDR1 is MNHEY and CDR2 SVGAGI. Trimming shortened V by 6 bases and J by 1 base, and 13 bases separated the two germline ends. The CDR3 spans 15 residues. Study-level findings and limits: A difference in sampling times existed between sustained-remission and progressing patients.

The sequencing here drew on PBMCs, taken after 24 months of ibrutinib treatment. This TCR came from a human donor with chronic lymphocytic leukemia. The chain employs TRBV6-5 and TRBJ1-5; D not certain. DNA of the CDR3: TGTGCCAGCAGCCCGTGGTGGCCCAGCAATCAGCCCCAGCATTTT. Translated: CASSPWWPSNQPQHF.